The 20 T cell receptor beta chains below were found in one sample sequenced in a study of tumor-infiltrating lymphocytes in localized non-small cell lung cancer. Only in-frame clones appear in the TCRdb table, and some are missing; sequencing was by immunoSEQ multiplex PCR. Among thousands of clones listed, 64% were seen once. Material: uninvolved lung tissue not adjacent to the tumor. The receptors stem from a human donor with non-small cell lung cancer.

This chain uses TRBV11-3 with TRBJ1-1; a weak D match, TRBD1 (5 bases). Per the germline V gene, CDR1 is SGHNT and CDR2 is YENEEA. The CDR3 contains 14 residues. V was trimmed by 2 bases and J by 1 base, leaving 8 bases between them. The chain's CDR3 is CASSLTRGNTEAFF. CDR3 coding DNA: TGTGCCAGCAGCTTAACAAGGGGGAACACTGAAGCTTTCTTT.

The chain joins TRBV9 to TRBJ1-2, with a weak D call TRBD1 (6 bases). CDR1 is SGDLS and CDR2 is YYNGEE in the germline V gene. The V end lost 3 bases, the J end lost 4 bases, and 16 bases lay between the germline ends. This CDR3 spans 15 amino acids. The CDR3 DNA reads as TGTGCCAGCAGCGCGTACGAGGGGGTGTCCTATGGCTACACCTTC. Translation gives CASSAYEGVSYGYTF.

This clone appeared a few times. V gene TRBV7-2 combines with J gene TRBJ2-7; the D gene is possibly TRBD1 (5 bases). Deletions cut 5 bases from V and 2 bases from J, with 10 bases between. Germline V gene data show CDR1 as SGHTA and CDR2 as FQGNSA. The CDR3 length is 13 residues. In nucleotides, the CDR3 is TGTGCCAGCAGCCAGGACAAGACCTACGAGCAGTACTTC. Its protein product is CASSQDKTYEQYF.

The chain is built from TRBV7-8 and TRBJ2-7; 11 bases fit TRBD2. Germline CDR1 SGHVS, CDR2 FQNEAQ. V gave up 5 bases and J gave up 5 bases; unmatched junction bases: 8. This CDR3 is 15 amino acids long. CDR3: CASSTSLAGGNEQYF. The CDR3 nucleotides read TGTGCCAGCAGCACGTCGCTAGCGGGGGGTAACGAGCAGTACTTC.

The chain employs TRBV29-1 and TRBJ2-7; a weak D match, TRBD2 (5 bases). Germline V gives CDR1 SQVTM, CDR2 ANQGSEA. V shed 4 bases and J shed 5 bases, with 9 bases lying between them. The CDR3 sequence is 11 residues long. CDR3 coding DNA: TGCAGCGTTGCCGGGGTCGACGAGCAGTACTTC. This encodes CSVAGVDEQYF.

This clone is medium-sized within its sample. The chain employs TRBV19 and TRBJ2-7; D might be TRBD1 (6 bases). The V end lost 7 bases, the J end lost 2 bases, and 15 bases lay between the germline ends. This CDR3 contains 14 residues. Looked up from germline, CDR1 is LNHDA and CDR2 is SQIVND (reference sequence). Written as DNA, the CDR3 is TGTGCCAGTACGCAGGACAGTCGCCCCTACGAGCAGTACTTC. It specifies CASTQDSRPYEQYF.

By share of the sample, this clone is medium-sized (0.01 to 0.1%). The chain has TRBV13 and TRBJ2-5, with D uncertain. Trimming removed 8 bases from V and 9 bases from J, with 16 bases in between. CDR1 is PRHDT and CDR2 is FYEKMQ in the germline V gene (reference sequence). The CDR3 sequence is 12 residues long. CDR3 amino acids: CASSGETEPQYF. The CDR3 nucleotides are TGTGCCAGCTCCGGAGAGACCGAACCCCAGTACTTC.

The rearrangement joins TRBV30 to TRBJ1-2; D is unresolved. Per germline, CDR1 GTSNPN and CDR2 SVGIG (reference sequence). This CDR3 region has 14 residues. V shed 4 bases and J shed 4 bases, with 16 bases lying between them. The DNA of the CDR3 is TGTGCCTGGACTCTGATGTCGACGATCTATGGCTACACCTTC. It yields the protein CAWTLMSTIYGYTF.

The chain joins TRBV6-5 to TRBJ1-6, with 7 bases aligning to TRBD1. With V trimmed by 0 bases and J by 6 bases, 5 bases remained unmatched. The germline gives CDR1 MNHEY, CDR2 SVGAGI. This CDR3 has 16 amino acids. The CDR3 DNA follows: TGTGCCAGCAGTTACTCATCTAACAGGGGTAATTCACCCCTCCACTTT. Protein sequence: CASSYSSNRGNSPLHF.

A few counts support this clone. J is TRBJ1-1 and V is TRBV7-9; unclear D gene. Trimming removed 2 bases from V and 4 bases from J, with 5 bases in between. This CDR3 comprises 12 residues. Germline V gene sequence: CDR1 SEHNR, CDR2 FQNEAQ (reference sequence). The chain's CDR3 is CASSLLSTEAFF. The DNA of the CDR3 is TGTGCCAGCAGCTTATTAAGCACTGAAGCTTTCTTT. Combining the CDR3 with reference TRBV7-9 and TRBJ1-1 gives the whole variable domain DTGVSQNPRHKITKRGQNVTFRCDPISEHNRLYWYRQTLGQGPEFLTYFQNEAQLEKSRLLSDRFSAERPKGSFSTLEIQRTEQGDSAMYLCASSLLSTEAFFGQGTRLTVV.

This chain's CDR3 is CASSGTSGESSYNEQFF. Written as DNA, the CDR3 is TGTGCCAGCAGTGGGACTAGCGGGGAGAGCTCCTACAATGAGCAGTTCTTC. The chain employs TRBV6-4 and TRBJ2-1, with 12 bases lining up with TRBD2. V dropped 4 bases and J dropped 0; count of bases not matched to a gene: 4. Germline lookup yields CDR1 MRHNA and CDR2 SNTAGT. The CDR3 spans 17 residues.

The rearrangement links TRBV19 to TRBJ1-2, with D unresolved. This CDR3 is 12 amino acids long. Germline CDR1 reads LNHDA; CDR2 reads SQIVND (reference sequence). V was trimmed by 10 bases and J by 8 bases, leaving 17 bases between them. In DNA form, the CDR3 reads TGTGCCACCATTACAGCGAAATGGGGCTACACCTTC. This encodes CATITAKWGYTF.

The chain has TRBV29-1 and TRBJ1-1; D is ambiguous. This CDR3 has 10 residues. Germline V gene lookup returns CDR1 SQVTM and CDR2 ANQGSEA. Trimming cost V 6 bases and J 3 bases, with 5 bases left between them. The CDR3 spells CSVRDTEAFF. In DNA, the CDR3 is TGCAGCGTGCGGGACACTGAAGCTTTCTTT.

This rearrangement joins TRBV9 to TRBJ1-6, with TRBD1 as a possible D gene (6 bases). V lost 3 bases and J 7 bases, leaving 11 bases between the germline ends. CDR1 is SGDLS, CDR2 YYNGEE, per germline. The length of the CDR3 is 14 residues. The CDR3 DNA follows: TGTGCCAGCAGCGCCGGGACACCGAATTCACCCCTCCACTTT. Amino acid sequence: CASSAGTPNSPLHF.

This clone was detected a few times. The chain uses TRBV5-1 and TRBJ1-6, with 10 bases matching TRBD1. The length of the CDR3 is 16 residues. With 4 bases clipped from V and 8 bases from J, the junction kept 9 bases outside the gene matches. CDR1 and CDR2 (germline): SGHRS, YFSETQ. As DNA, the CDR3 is TGCGCCAGCAGCCCCTCAGCCGGGACAGGGGATTCACCCCTCCACTTT. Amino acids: CASSPSAGTGDSPLHF.

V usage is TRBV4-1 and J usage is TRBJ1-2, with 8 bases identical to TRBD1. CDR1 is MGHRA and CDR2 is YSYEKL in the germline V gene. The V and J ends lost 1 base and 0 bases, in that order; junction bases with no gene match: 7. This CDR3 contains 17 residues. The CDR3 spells CASSQGSRGPSNYGYTF. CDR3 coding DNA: TGCGCCAGCAGCCAAGGGAGCAGGGGGCCTTCTAACTATGGCTACACCTTC.

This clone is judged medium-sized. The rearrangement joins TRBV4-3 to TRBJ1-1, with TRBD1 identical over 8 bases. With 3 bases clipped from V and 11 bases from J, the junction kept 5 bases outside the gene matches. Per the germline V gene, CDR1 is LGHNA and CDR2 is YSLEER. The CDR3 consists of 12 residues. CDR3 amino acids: CASSHDRGVAFF. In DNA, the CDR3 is TGCGCCAGCAGCCATGACAGGGGTGTGGCTTTCTTT.

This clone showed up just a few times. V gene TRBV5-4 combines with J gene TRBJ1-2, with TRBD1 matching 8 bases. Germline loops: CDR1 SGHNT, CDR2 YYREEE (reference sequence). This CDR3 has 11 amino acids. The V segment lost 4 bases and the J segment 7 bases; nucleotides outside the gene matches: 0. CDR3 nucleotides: TGTGCCAGCAGCGACAGGGGTGGCTACACCTTC. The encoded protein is CASSDRGGYTF.

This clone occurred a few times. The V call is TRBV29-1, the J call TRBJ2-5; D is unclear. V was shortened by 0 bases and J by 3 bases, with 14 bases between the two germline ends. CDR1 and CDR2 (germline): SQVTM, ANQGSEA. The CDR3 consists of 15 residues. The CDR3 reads CSVEDLMSDEETQYF. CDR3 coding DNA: TGCAGCGTTGAAGATCTTATGTCAGACGAAGAGACCCAGTACTTC.

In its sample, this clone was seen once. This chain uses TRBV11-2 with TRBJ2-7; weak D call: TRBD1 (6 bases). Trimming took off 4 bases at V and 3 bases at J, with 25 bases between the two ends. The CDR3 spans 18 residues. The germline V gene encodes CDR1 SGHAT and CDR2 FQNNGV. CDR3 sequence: CASSSKTGTNKDFYEQYF. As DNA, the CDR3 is TGTGCCAGCAGCTCTAAAACAGGGACAAACAAGGACTTCTACGAGCAGTACTTC.